The 25 T cell receptor beta chains below come from one sample, sequenced in a study of technical replicates of blood from a handful of donors. Generated by immunoSEQ multiplex PCR, the TCRdb table keeps only in-frame clones and is missing some. The data show approximately 95,000 clones, approximately 95% seen once. Sequencing was done on a sample of T cells isolated from PBMCs. The source of these receptors is a human donor in good health.

V usage is TRBV6-5 and J usage is TRBJ2-1; TRBD2 might be the D (6 bases). Germline V gene data show CDR1 as MNHEY and CDR2 as SVGAGI. The V gene lost 0 bases and the J gene lost 5 bases, with 14 bases spanning the gap. This CDR3 comprises 16 residues. The CDR3 coding sequence is TGTGCCAGCAGTTACTCTAGCGGACTCTTTAACAATGAGCAGTTCTTC. This translates into CASSYSSGLFNNEQFF.

The chain links TRBV15 to TRBJ2-7; TRBD2 agrees at 7 bases. The CDR3 covers 16 residues. Trimming cost V 0 bases and J 3 bases; bases outside gene matches: 8. Germline loops: CDR1 LNHNV, CDR2 YYDKDF (reference sequence). The CDR3, as DNA: TGTGCCACCAGCAGAGAATGGGCGGGAGCAAGCTACGAGCAGTACTTC. Translation gives CATSREWAGASYEQYF. Complete variable domain (other parts from reference TRBV15 and TRBJ2-7): DAMVIQNPRYQVTQFGKPVTLSCSQTLNHNVMYWYQQKSSQAPKLLFHYYDKDFNNEADTPDNFQSRRPNTSFCFLDIRSPGLGDTAMYLCATSREWAGASYEQYFGPGTRLTVT.

This clone was counted a few times. The gene calls are TRBV27 and TRBJ1-1, with a tentative D call TRBD1 (6 bases). CDR3 length: 12 amino acids. The germline V gene encodes CDR1 MNHEY and CDR2 SMNVEV (reference sequence). V was shortened by 6 bases and J by 8 bases, with 13 bases between the two germline ends. The CDR3 spells CASRSSDREAFF. The DNA for the CDR3 is TGTGCCAGCAGGTCTTCTGACAGGGAAGCTTTCTTT.

The chain has TRBV2 and TRBJ1-5; 8 bases are a match to TRBD1. The trim removed 1 base at V and 9 bases at J, leaving 5 bases unmatched. The CDR3 contains 14 residues. The germline V gene encodes CDR1 SNHLY and CDR2 FYNNEI. CDR3 in amino acids: CASSEGQGTWPQHF. CDR3 sequence (DNA): TGTGCCAGCAGTGAAGGACAGGGGACCTGGCCCCAGCATTTT. Looking up the rest from reference TRBV2 and TRBJ1-5 gives the full variable domain: EPEVTQTPSHQVTQMGQEVILRCVPISNHLYFYWYRQILGQKVEFLVSFYNNEISEKSEIFDDQFSVERPDGSNFTLKIRSTKLEDSAMYFCASSEGQGTWPQHFGDGTRLSIL.

The chain links TRBV7-3 to TRBJ2-4; 8 bases match TRBD2. The junction had 8 bases not matched to a gene; V was cut back by 5 bases and J by 8 bases. Germline loops: CDR1 SGHTA, CDR2 FQGTGA. The length of the CDR3 is 14 residues. CDR3 in DNA: TGTGCCAGCAGCCCTAGCGGGCCGGGGGACATTCAGTACTTC. Amino acid sequence: CASSPSGPGDIQYF.

The chain employs TRBV11-2 and TRBJ2-7, with a weak D call TRBD1 (6 bases). V lost 5 bases, J lost 7 bases, and 21 bases lay in between. Germline lookup yields CDR1 SGHAT and CDR2 FQNNGV. The length of the CDR3 is 15 residues. CDR3 amino acids: CASSPNQGSYAEQYF. DNA of the CDR3: TGTGCCAGCAGCCCGAATCAGGGGTCCTACGCAGAGCAGTACTTC.

The chain couples TRBV5-1 to TRBJ2-7; 10 bases match TRBD2. The V gene's germline CDR1 is SGHRS and CDR2 YFSETQ. CDR3 length: 14 residues. J gave up 3 bases and V 3 bases, and 3 bases lay outside the gene matches. CDR3 residues: CASSSTSGNYEQYF. The CDR3 nucleotides read TGCGCCAGCAGCTCCACTAGCGGGAACTACGAGCAGTACTTC.

The rearrangement uses TRBV19 and TRBJ2-2; D may be TRBD2 (5 bases). The ends were cut back, 1 base at V and 5 bases at J, with 8 bases in the middle. CDR1 and CDR2 (germline): LNHDA, SQIVND (reference sequence). The CDR3 has 14 residues. Written as DNA, the CDR3 is TGTGCCAGTAGTATAGGACTACTAACCGGGGAGCTGTTTTTT. This codes for CASSIGLLTGELFF.

The V call is TRBV7-2, the J call TRBJ2-3, with 7 bases matching TRBD1. The CDR3 covers 18 residues. Per germline, CDR1 SGHTA and CDR2 FQGNSA. Unmatched junction bases numbered 17, after V lost 1 base and J lost 7 bases. The CDR3, as DNA: TGTGCCAGCAGCTTAGAGTCTATTGCGCTACAGGGGAAGAATACGCAGTATTTT. The encoded protein is CASSLESIALQGKNTQYF.

J is TRBJ2-1 and V is TRBV21-1; the table's D gene call, TRBD1, was not cross checked with the DNA. TRBV21-1 is a pseudogene segment. This CDR3 is 14 amino acids long. CDR3 nucleotides: TGTGCCAGCAGCAAATCGCAGGGGAGCAATGAGCAGTTCTTC. Translating it yields CASSKSQGSNEQFF.

The CDR3 DNA reads TGCGGGTTGGAGGGCTCTGGAAACACCATATATTTT. This sequence encodes CGLEGSGNTIYF. The chain carries TRBV29-1 and TRBJ1-3; the D is unclear. The CDR3 totals 12 residues. Per germline, CDR1 SQVTM and CDR2 ANQGSEA.

This rearrangement joins TRBV27 to TRBJ1-5; D is possibly TRBD1 (6 bases). This CDR3 contains 18 residues. The V gene lost 4 bases and the J gene lost 0 bases, with 19 bases spanning the gap. Germline V CDR1 and CDR2: MNHEY, SMNVEV (reference sequence). CDR3 loop: CASSSSGDNRDSNQPQHF. The CDR3 nucleotides read TGTGCCAGCAGTTCATCGGGGGATAACAGGGATAGCAATCAGCCCCAGCATTTT.

V usage is TRBV9 and J usage is TRBJ2-1; tentative D call: TRBD1 (8 bases). V was cut by 4 bases and J by 4 bases, with 21 bases left in between. Germline V lookup: CDR1 SGDLS, CDR2 YYNGEE. The CDR3 sequence is 17 residues long. CDR3 sequence reads: CASSPHPTGEGYNEQFF. CDR3 DNA sequence: TGTGCCAGCAGCCCCCACCCGACAGGGGAGGGTTACAATGAGCAGTTCTTC.

Comments on this clone: The junction departs from the called germline gene at one end, perhaps through a read error. V and J are TRBV18 and TRBJ2-7; 13 nucleotides agree with TRBD2. The germline gives CDR1 KGHSH, CDR2 LQKENI. The CDR3 loop spans 14 amino acids. This chain's CDR3 is CASSPAGLAGDSHF. The CDR3 DNA reads as TGTGCCAGCTCACCAGCAGGACTAGCGGGAGATAGTCACTTC.

The chain has TRBV5-6 and TRBJ2-1; D is possibly TRBD2 (6 bases). The CDR3 consists of 15 residues. Trimming removed 0 bases at V and 5 bases at J, with 12 bases between. Germline assignment: CDR1 SGHDT and CDR2 YYEEEE. The CDR3 loop reads CASSLGLERDNEQFF. Here the CDR3 DNA reads TGTGCCAGCAGCTTGGGATTAGAGCGGGACAATGAGCAGTTCTTC. Drawing the rest from reference TRBV5-6 and TRBJ2-1, the complete variable domain is DAGVTQSPTHLIKTRGQQVTLRCSPKSGHDTVSWYQQALGQGPQFIFQYYEEEERQRGNFPDRFSGHQFPNYSSELNVNALLLGDSALYLCASSLGLERDNEQFFGPGTRLTVL.

This chain uses TRBV13 with TRBJ1-2, with 8 bases aligning to TRBD1. This CDR3 comprises 14 residues. The V gene's germline CDR1 is PRHDT and CDR2 FYEKMQ (reference sequence). Trimming took 0 bases from V and 3 from J; bases not matched to a gene: 0. Here the CDR3 DNA reads TGTGCCAGCAGCTTAGGACAGGGGGACTATGGCTACACCTTC. The encoded protein is CASSLGQGDYGYTF.

V and J are TRBV14 and TRBJ2-3; D is possibly TRBD2 (5 bases). Germline CDR1 reads SGHDN; CDR2 reads FVKESK. The CDR3 runs to 15 residues. The V end lost 0 bases, the J end lost 2 bases, and 9 bases lay between the germline ends. The CDR3 spells CASSQEPDYTDTQYF. CDR3 bases: TGTGCCAGCAGCCAAGAGCCAGACTACACAGATACGCAGTATTTT.

The V gene is TRBV6-1, the J gene TRBJ1-1; D is uncertain. Germline CDR1 reads MNHNS; CDR2 reads SASEGT. V was clipped by 5 bases and J by 7 bases, with 17 bases between them. The CDR3 length is 14 residues. CDR3 DNA sequence: TGTGCCAGCAGTTATCCGGACGAGGGAAATGAAGCTTTCTTT. Translation gives CASSYPDEGNEAFF.

The J gene is TRBJ1-5, the V gene TRBV7-6; a possible D gene is TRBD1 (5 bases). Trimming left V 3 bases short and J 2 bases short, with 8 bases between. CDR3 size: 14 residues. Germline V CDR1 and CDR2: SGHVS, FNYEAQ. As DNA, the CDR3 is TGTGCCAGCAGCTTTTTAGGGGGCAATCAGCCCCAGCATTTT. Encoded protein: CASSFLGGNQPQHF.

CDR3 region: CATEAGGYGYTF. In DNA, the CDR3 is TGTGCCACAGAGGCGGGGGGGTATGGCTACACCTTC. The V gene is TRBV6-5, the J gene TRBJ1-2, with D possibly TRBD1 on 5 matching bases. The V and J ends lost 10 bases and 5 bases respectively, with 14 bases between them. The germline gives CDR1 MNHEY, CDR2 SVGAGI. This CDR3 contains 12 residues.

The rearrangement joins TRBV7-2 to TRBJ1-2; the match to TRBD1 covers 8 bases. V shed 1 base and J 8 bases; nucleotides not matched to a gene: 3. The length of the CDR3 is 13 residues. CDR1 and CDR2 from the germline V gene are SGHTA and FQGNSA. The CDR3 reads CASSLGQGRGYTF. In DNA form, the CDR3 reads TGTGCCAGCAGCTTAGGACAGGGGAGAGGCTACACCTTC.

The chain combines TRBV25-1 with TRBJ2-7; TRBD1 aligns across 12 bases. The CDR3 covers 15 residues. Germline assignment: CDR1 MGHDK and CDR2 SYGVNS. With 4 bases clipped from V and 3 bases from J, the junction kept 4 bases outside the gene matches. The chain's CDR3 is CASSAGTGGFYEQYF. The CDR3 DNA reads as TGTGCCAGCAGTGCCGGGACAGGGGGCTTCTACGAGCAGTACTTC.

The CDR3 is CAVSQGGTEAFF. The CDR3 nucleotides are TGTGCCGTGTCCCAGGGAGGAACTGAAGCTTTCTTT. This chain links TRBV6-5 with TRBJ1-1; possibly TRBD1 for D (5 bases). This CDR3 has 12 amino acids. In germline, CDR1 is MNHEY, CDR2 SVGAGI. V was trimmed by 11 bases and J by 5 bases, leaving 15 bases between them.

This sequence joins TRBV25-1 and TRBJ1-4; no clear D gene. Germline loops: CDR1 MGHDK, CDR2 SYGVNS. V lost 2 bases and J lost 7, with 8 bases in between. The CDR3 sequence is 13 residues long. The CDR3 loop reads CASSERGGEKLFF. CDR3 nucleotide sequence: TGTGCCAGCAGTGAAAGAGGAGGTGAAAAACTGTTTTTT.

The rearrangement uses TRBV6-4 and TRBJ1-2; D remains ambiguous. This CDR3 is 11 amino acids long. Germline loops: CDR1 MRHNA, CDR2 SNTAGT. Deletions cut 7 bases from V and 6 bases from J, with 9 bases between. CDR3 in DNA: TGTGCCAGCACCCGGGAGGATGGCTACACCTTC. It is translated as CASTREDGYTF.